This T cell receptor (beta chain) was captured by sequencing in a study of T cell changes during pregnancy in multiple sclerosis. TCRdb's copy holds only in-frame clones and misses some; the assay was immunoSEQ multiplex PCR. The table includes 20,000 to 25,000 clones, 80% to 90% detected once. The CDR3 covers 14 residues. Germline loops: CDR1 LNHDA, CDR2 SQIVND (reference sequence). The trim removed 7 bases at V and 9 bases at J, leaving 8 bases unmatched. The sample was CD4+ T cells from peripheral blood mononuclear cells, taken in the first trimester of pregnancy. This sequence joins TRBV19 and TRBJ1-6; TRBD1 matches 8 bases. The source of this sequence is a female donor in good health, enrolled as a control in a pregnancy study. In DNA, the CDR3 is TGTGCCAGTACCCCGGACAGGGTCCCTTCACCCCTCCACTTT. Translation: CASTPDRVPSPLHF.